This T cell receptor beta chain came from a study of T cell responses to AZD1222 COVID-19 vaccine. Profiled with immunoSEQ multiplex PCR; TCRdb holds only in-frame clones, not every one. The sample gives 150,000 to 200,000 clones, 88% of which show up once; 7.5% to 9.5% is in the top ten. The study's findings and limits: Unmutated variant regions are reportedly targeted by nearly half of spike-specific TCRs. Donors, mostly white British, included more females; clonal diversity was possibly underestimated. The study sampled repertoires only after the peak T cell response. Rises in breadth and depth of Spike-specific TCRs came after two AZD1222 doses.

The CDR3 is 16 amino acids. V gave up 6 bases and J gave up 6 bases, with 24 bases separating them. Germline CDR1 reads SGHDT; CDR2 reads YYEEEE. As for this clone: As yet, its antigen is unknown.

The V call is TRBV5-6, the J call TRBJ1-2; D is ambiguous. This clonotype was sampled from an adult in good health. The source was peripheral blood, collected on day 0 of AZD1222 vaccination. The CDR3: CASNPIHVRVGNGYTF. CDR3 nucleotides: TGTGCCAGCAATCCAATACACGTCCGGGTGGGGAATGGCTACACCTTC. Together with reference TRBV5-6 and TRBJ1-2, the CDR3 gives the full variable domain: DAGVTQSPTHLIKTRGQQVTLRCSPKSGHDTVSWYQQALGQGPQFIFQYYEEEERQRGNFPDRFSGHQFPNYSSELNVNALLLGDSALYLCASNPIHVRVGNGYTFGSGTRLTVV.